The 17 T cell receptor beta chains listed next were all sequenced from one sample in a study of T cell repertoires in cytomegalovirus infection. TCRdb re-called the reads through MiXCR, storing one row per CDR3 protein. The sample holds hundreds of thousands of distinct CDR3 sequences, about 33% seen once. No antigen has been identified for these receptors. The starting material was cultured PBMCs, obtained from culture after CMV antigen stimulation. These receptors all stem from a human donor in good health (CMV status not recorded). Some clones in this sample may be carry-over from other donors' samples.

The chain uses TRBV20-1 and TRBJ1-1; no definite D call. Germline V gene data show CDR1 as DFQATT and CDR2 as SNEGSKA (reference sequence). There are 14 residues in the CDR3. The V gene lost 1 base and the J gene lost 3 bases, with 12 bases spanning the gap. The CDR3 nucleotides are TGCAGTGCTAGAGCGGGCCTGGGGTACACTGAAGCTTTCTTT. Translating it yields CSARAGLGYTEAFF.

In its sample, this clonotype was seen many times. V and J are TRBV6-1 and TRBJ2-3, with 7 bases matching TRBD1. V dropped 5 bases and J dropped 3; count of bases not matched to a gene: 17. The CDR3 sequence is 18 residues long. The V gene's germline CDR1 is MNHNS and CDR2 SASEGT. CDR3 in DNA: TGTGCCAGCAGTTCGAACAGGGGCTCATTTAGACTGACAGATACGCAGTATTTT. It yields the protein CASSSNRGSFRLTDTQYF.

The chain couples TRBV11-3 to TRBJ1-2; D call uncertain. CDR3 length: 14 residues. V was trimmed by 1 base and J by 7 bases, leaving 13 bases between them. Per the germline V gene, CDR1 is SGHNT and CDR2 is YENEEA. CDR3: CASSLASPLGGYTF. CDR3 coding DNA: TGTGCCAGCAGCTTAGCCAGTCCCCTGGGTGGCTACACCTTC.

The chain joins TRBV7-2 to TRBJ2-3, with 14 bases aligning to TRBD2. The CDR3 extends over 16 amino acids. Germline assignment: CDR1 SGHTA and CDR2 FQGNSA. J gave up 6 bases and V 5 bases, and 7 bases lay outside the gene matches. CDR3 DNA sequence: TGTGCCAGCAGCCCCAGACTAGCGGGAGGGATGGATACGCAGTATTTT. Translation: CASSPRLAGGMDTQYF. The whole variable domain, remainder taken from reference TRBV7-2 and TRBJ2-3, is GAGVSQSPSNKVTEKGKDVELRCDPISGHTALYWYRQSLGQGLEFLIYFQGNSAPDKSGLPSDRFSAERTGGSVSTLTIQRTQQEDSAVYLCASSPRLAGGMDTQYFGPGTRLTVL.

This clonotype was found a few times. The V call is TRBV7-2, the J call TRBJ2-1; the match to TRBD2 covers 7 bases. Trimming took 2 bases from V and 8 from J; bases not matched to a gene: 12. Germline lookup yields CDR1 SGHTA and CDR2 FQGNSA. This CDR3 contains 16 residues. CDR3 region: CASSLTVSGKGDEQFF. The CDR3 bases are TGTGCCAGCAGCTTAACGGTGAGCGGGAAGGGAGATGAGCAGTTCTTC. The whole variable domain, remainder taken from reference TRBV7-2 and TRBJ2-1, is GAGVSQSPSNKVTEKGKDVELRCDPISGHTALYWYRQSLGQGLEFLIYFQGNSAPDKSGLPSDRFSAERTGGSVSTLTIQRTQQEDSAVYLCASSLTVSGKGDEQFFGPGTRLTVL.

This clonotype appeared many times. The gene calls are TRBV12-3 or TRBV12-4 and TRBJ2-5, with no clear D. The CDR3 is 12 residues long. V shed 8 bases and J shed 4 bases, with 11 bases lying between them. The CDR3 loop reads CASRGRGETQYF. DNA for the CDR3: TGTGCCAGCCGTGGCCGCGGAGAGACCCAGTACTTC.

This clonotype was seen a few times. The chain combines TRBV6-2 or TRBV6-3 with TRBJ2-1, with 10 bases aligning to TRBD2. Germline CDR1 reads MNHEY; CDR2 reads SVGEGT. The CDR3 has 17 amino acids. Losses at the gene ends were 1 base for V and 5 bases for J; bases not matched to a gene: 8. CDR3 sequence: CASSYYPSGSIHNEQFF. DNA of the CDR3: TGTGCCAGCAGTTACTACCCTAGCGGGAGTATCCACAATGAGCAGTTCTTC.

This clonotype was seen only a few times. The chain joins TRBV7-9 to TRBJ2-7; 9 positions match TRBD2. Germline V CDR1 and CDR2: SEHNR, FQNEAQ (reference sequence). The CDR3 covers 15 residues. V lost 5 bases and J lost 3; bases outside the gene matches: 8. CDR3 in amino acids: CASSLGGGRGYEQYF. Here the CDR3 DNA reads TGTGCCAGCAGCCTGGGGGGCGGGAGGGGCTACGAGCAGTACTTC.

V usage is TRBV6-2 or TRBV6-3 and J usage is TRBJ2-1, with TRBD2 matching over 10 bases. This CDR3 contains 17 residues. J lost 8 bases, V lost 2 bases, and 12 bases had no gene match. Germline values: CDR1 MNHEY, CDR2 SVGEGT. The CDR3 is CASSYPIRAGGPHEQFF. Written as DNA, the CDR3 is TGTGCCAGCAGTTACCCTATTAGAGCGGGAGGGCCTCATGAGCAGTTCTTC.

This clonotype has only a few counts. One base away lies a much larger clone, so this may be a sequencing read error. The J gene is TRBJ1-1, the V gene TRBV6-5; tentatively, D is TRBD1 (6 bases). This CDR3 has 15 residues. Germline-derived CDR1 and CDR2 are MNHEY and SVGAGI. The CDR3 protein is CANSPRGGQDTEAFF. The CDR3 coding sequence is TGTGCCAACAGTCCGAGAGGGGGGCAGGACACTGAAGCTTTCTTT.

This clonotype was observed a handful of times. V usage is TRBV7-2 and J usage is TRBJ2-2; 13 bases fit TRBD2. V lost 5 bases, J lost 6 bases, and 6 bases stayed unmatched. Germline CDR1 SGHTA, CDR2 FQGNSA. The CDR3 has 16 amino acids. CDR3 in amino acids: CASSAKGLAGSGELFF. CDR3 nucleotide sequence: TGTGCCAGCAGCGCAAAGGGACTAGCGGGGTCCGGGGAGCTGTTTTTT.

J is TRBJ2-1 and V is TRBV25-1; 12 positions agree with TRBD2. The V gene's germline CDR1 is MGHDK and CDR2 SYGVNS. The CDR3 loop spans 14 amino acids. Losses at the gene ends were 1 base for V and 15 bases for J; bases not matched to a gene: 7. The CDR3: CASSEWASGGVTFF. In DNA form, the CDR3 reads TGTGCCAGCAGTGAATGGGCTAGCGGGGGGGTGACGTTCTTC.

The rearrangement joins TRBV29-1 to TRBJ2-2; 9 bases map to TRBD2. CDR3 length equals 16 residues. V lost 0 bases and J lost 3; bases outside the gene matches: 5. From germline, CDR1 is SQVTM and CDR2 ANQGSEA. This CDR3 is CSVEDSGSWYTGELFF. CDR3 in DNA: TGCAGCGTTGAAGATAGCGGGAGTTGGTACACCGGGGAGCTGTTTTTT.

This clonotype came up many times. The chain uses TRBV6-1 and TRBJ1-5; TRBD1 matches 10 bases. The CDR3 sequence is 15 residues long. CDR1 is MNHNS, CDR2 SASEGT, per germline. J lost 6 bases, V lost 5 bases, and 7 bases had no gene match. CDR3 sequence (DNA): TGTGCCAGCAGTAGGGACAGGGGAACTAGTCAGCCCCAGCATTTT. Amino acids: CASSRDRGTSQPQHF.

This clonotype was picked up a small number of times. This chain connects TRBV7-6 to TRBJ1-6, with D maybe TRBD1 (6 bases). There are 16 residues in the CDR3. V was pared by 1 base and J by 6 bases, with 13 bases between. Germline V lookup: CDR1 SGHVS, CDR2 FNYEAQ. The CDR3: CASSLGATGLNSPLHF. The DNA of the CDR3 is TGTGCCAGCAGCTTAGGGGCGACAGGCCTTAATTCACCCCTCCACTTT.

The sample holds a few counts of this clonotype. The CDR3 coding sequence is TGTGCCATCCGTGTGGAAACACCGAACACTGAAGCTTTCTTT. Encoded protein: CAIRVETPNTEAFF. The chain has TRBV10-3 and TRBJ1-1, with D unresolved. The CDR3 contains 14 residues. Between the trimmed V and J ends, which lost 8 bases and 1 base, there was a span of 14 bases. Germline V lookup: CDR1 ENHRY, CDR2 SYGVKD.

This clonotype has only a few counts. The V gene is TRBV12-3 or TRBV12-4, the J gene TRBJ2-7; 9 bases map to TRBD2. This CDR3 comprises 17 residues. The V and J ends lost 5 bases and 2 bases, in that order; junction bases with no gene match: 13. This CDR3 reads CASSPDRSGRFTYEQYV. The CDR3 DNA reads as TGTGCCAGCAGTCCCGACAGGAGCGGGAGGTTCACCTACGAGCAGTACGTC.